A selection of T cell receptor beta chains follows, all from one sample in a study of identical twins. Each CDR3 protein gets one entry after TCRdb re-called the 5' RACE reads with MiXCR. The table shows some 710,000 distinct CDR3 sequences, with around 6% occurring only once. The sample consisted of naive T cells sorted from blood. These receptor sequences come from a young man in good health. Each CDR3 is given with its conserved first and last residue. A D gene is named only where the DNA matches it firmly. Part of the rows lack a size; the others show once, few, many or a class for expanded clones.

abundance: many
v_gene: TRBV28
d_gene: TRBD2
j_gene: TRBJ2-7
CDR3aa: CASSGLAGTGEQYF
CDR3nt: TGTGCCAGTTCGGGACTAGCGGGAACGGGCGAGCAGTACTTC

abundance: many
v_gene: TRBV3-1
d_gene: TRBD2
j_gene: TRBJ2-1
CDR3aa: CASSQTPGTSVNNEQFF
CDR3nt: TGTGCCAGCAGCCAAACGCCCGGGACTAGCGTCAACAATGAGCAGTTCTTC

abundance: -
v_gene: TRBV7-9
d_gene: -
j_gene: TRBJ1-1
CDR3aa: CASSLPGKAFF
CDR3nt: TGTGCCAGCAGCTTACCGGGAAAAGCTTTCTTT

abundance: few
v_gene: TRBV7-6
d_gene: -
j_gene: TRBJ2-1
CDR3aa: CASSLVSGTGNEQFF
CDR3nt: TGTGCCAGCAGCTTAGTTTCGGGAACGGGCAATGAGCAGTTCTTC

abundance: many
v_gene: TRBV12-3/TRBV12-4
d_gene: TRBD2
j_gene: TRBJ2-3
CDR3aa: CASRGGLAGRDTQYF
CDR3nt: TGTGCCAGCAGAGGGGGACTAGCGGGACGAGATACGCAGTATTTT

abundance: -
v_gene: TRBV3-1
d_gene: -
j_gene: TRBJ2-7
CDR3aa: CASSDVLYEQYF
CDR3nt: TGTGCCAGCAGCGACGTTCTCTACGAGCAGTACTTC

abundance: many
v_gene: TRBV12-3/TRBV12-4
d_gene: -
j_gene: TRBJ2-2
CDR3aa: CASSLFGELFF
CDR3nt: TGTGCCAGCAGTTTATTCGGGGAGCTGTTTTTT

abundance: many
v_gene: TRBV20-1
d_gene: -
j_gene: TRBJ2-7
CDR3aa: CSVRPPLSRSYEQYF
CDR3nt: TGCAGTGTCCGGCCACCACTCTCCCGCTCCTACGAGCAGTACTTC

abundance: few
v_gene: TRBV30
d_gene: -
j_gene: TRBJ2-4
CDR3aa: CAWRPGLADIQYF
CDR3nt: TGTGCCTGGAGGCCGGGACTGGCGGACATTCAGTACTTC

abundance: many
v_gene: TRBV29-1
d_gene: -
j_gene: TRBJ2-1
CDR3aa: CSVEEGKEQFF
CDR3nt: TGCAGCGTTGAAGAAGGGAAAGAGCAGTTCTTC

abundance: many
v_gene: TRBV6-1
d_gene: -
j_gene: TRBJ2-7
CDR3aa: CASSEADVSSYEQYF
CDR3nt: TGTGCCAGCAGTGAAGCGGACGTGAGCTCCTACGAGCAGTACTTC

abundance: -
v_gene: TRBV15
d_gene: -
j_gene: TRBJ2-7
CDR3aa: CATSRDDVGQYF
CDR3nt: TGTGCCACCAGCAGAGACGACGTTGGGCAGTACTTC

abundance: -
v_gene: TRBV29-1
d_gene: -
j_gene: TRBJ1-2
CDR3aa: CSVILRGSNYGYTF
CDR3nt: TGCAGCGTCATCCTTAGGGGGAGCAACTATGGCTACACCTTC

abundance: -
v_gene: TRBV7-9
d_gene: TRBD2
j_gene: TRBJ2-5
CDR3aa: CASSLDLGLAGQETQYF
CDR3nt: TGTGCCAGCAGCTTAGACCTGGGACTAGCGGGACAAGAGACCCAGTACTTC

abundance: many
v_gene: TRBV20-1
d_gene: TRBD2
j_gene: TRBJ2-3
CDR3aa: CSAYLAGTGDTQYF
CDR3nt: TGCAGTGCCTACCTAGCGGGAACGGGGGATACGCAGTATTTT

abundance: many
v_gene: TRBV20-1
d_gene: TRBD2
j_gene: TRBJ2-1
CDR3aa: CAPLDGTSGDEQFF
CDR3nt: TGCGCCCCCCTAGACGGGACTAGCGGGGATGAGCAGTTCTTC

abundance: -
v_gene: TRBV6-5
d_gene: TRBD2
j_gene: TRBJ2-2
CDR3aa: CASSSPSGTSGRGTGELFF
CDR3nt: TGTGCCAGCAGTTCGCCCTCCGGGACTAGCGGGAGAGGCACCGGGGAGCTGTTTTTT

abundance: many
v_gene: TRBV4-3
d_gene: TRBD2
j_gene: TRBJ2-2
CDR3aa: CASSQDGLAGNTGELFF
CDR3nt: TGCGCCAGCAGCCAAGATGGACTAGCGGGGAACACCGGGGAGCTGTTTTTT

abundance: many
v_gene: TRBV7-8
d_gene: -
j_gene: TRBJ1-2
CDR3aa: CASSLRRQGDYGYTF
CDR3nt: TGTGCCAGCAGCCTCAGGCGCCAGGGTGACTATGGCTACACCTTC

abundance: many
v_gene: TRBV12-3/TRBV12-4
d_gene: -
j_gene: TRBJ2-1
CDR3aa: CASSLAADNEQFF
CDR3nt: TGTGCCAGCAGTTTGGCGGCTGACAATGAGCAGTTCTTC

abundance: many
v_gene: TRBV15
d_gene: TRBD2
j_gene: TRBJ2-1
CDR3aa: CATSRAAGTNEQFF
CDR3nt: TGTGCCACCAGCAGAGCAGCGGGGACCAATGAGCAGTTCTTC

abundance: many
v_gene: TRBV20-1
d_gene: -
j_gene: TRBJ2-1
CDR3aa: CSAPGDWARGGEQFF
CDR3nt: TGCAGTGCCCCGGGGGACTGGGCCCGTGGTGGGGAGCAGTTCTTC

abundance: few
v_gene: TRBV7-8
d_gene: -
j_gene: TRBJ2-1
CDR3aa: CASSLGGMAYNEQFF
CDR3nt: TGTGCCAGCAGCCTAGGGGGGATGGCCTACAATGAGCAGTTCTTC

abundance: many
v_gene: TRBV4-3
d_gene: TRBD1
j_gene: TRBJ2-1
CDR3aa: CASSQGQHNEQFF
CDR3nt: TGCGCCAGCAGCCAGGGACAGCACAATGAGCAGTTCTTC

abundance: -
v_gene: TRBV10-2
d_gene: TRBD2
j_gene: TRBJ2-1
CDR3aa: CASSGLAGSNEQFF
CDR3nt: TGCGCCAGCAGTGGACTAGCGGGAAGCAATGAGCAGTTCTTC

abundance: many
v_gene: TRBV18
d_gene: -
j_gene: TRBJ1-6
CDR3aa: CASSPAFANSPLHF
CDR3nt: TGTGCCAGCTCACCCGCCTTCGCGAATTCACCCCTCCACTTT

abundance: many
v_gene: TRBV11-3
d_gene: TRBD1
j_gene: TRBJ2-5
CDR3aa: CASSPRGPETQYF
CDR3nt: TGTGCCAGCAGCCCCAGGGGGCCGGAGACCCAGTACTTC

abundance: few
v_gene: TRBV4-1
d_gene: TRBD2
j_gene: TRBJ2-1
CDR3aa: CASSHKRTGGGNEQFF
CDR3nt: TGCGCCAGCAGCCATAAGCGGACTGGCGGGGGGAATGAGCAGTTCTTC

abundance: many
v_gene: TRBV4-1
d_gene: -
j_gene: TRBJ1-2
CDR3aa: CASSPGSKSAYGYTF
CDR3nt: TGCGCCAGCAGCCCTGGAAGCAAGAGCGCCTATGGCTACACCTTC

abundance: -
v_gene: TRBV10-2
d_gene: TRBD2
j_gene: TRBJ2-2
CDR3aa: CASRLGLAGYYTGELFF
CDR3nt: TGCGCCAGCAGACTGGGACTAGCGGGGTACTACACCGGGGAGCTGTTTTTT

abundance: few
v_gene: TRBV30
d_gene: -
j_gene: TRBJ2-3
CDR3aa: CAWSVLLRTDTQYF
CDR3nt: TGTGCCTGGAGTGTCCTACTAAGGACAGATACGCAGTATTTT

abundance: -
v_gene: TRBV25-1
d_gene: TRBD1
j_gene: TRBJ1-3
CDR3aa: CASSESPGGSGNTIYF
CDR3nt: TGTGCCAGCAGTGAATCCCCAGGGGGCTCTGGAAACACCATATATTTT

abundance: few
v_gene: TRBV27
d_gene: -
j_gene: TRBJ2-5
CDR3aa: CASSFRGQGRSQETQYF
CDR3nt: TGTGCCAGCAGTTTTAGGGGCCAGGGCCGCTCCCAAGAGACCCAGTACTTC

abundance: -
v_gene: TRBV2
d_gene: -
j_gene: TRBJ1-5
CDR3aa: CASKPGSNQPQHF
CDR3nt: TGTGCCAGCAAACCGGGCAGCAATCAGCCCCAGCATTTT

abundance: few
v_gene: TRBV12-3/TRBV12-4
d_gene: TRBD1
j_gene: TRBJ1-5
CDR3aa: CASSSGGMGQPQHF
CDR3nt: TGTGCCAGCAGTTCAGGGGGCATGGGTCAGCCCCAGCATTTT

abundance: few
v_gene: TRBV14
d_gene: TRBD1
j_gene: TRBJ2-2
CDR3aa: CASSPDRTGGQLFF
CDR3nt: TGTGCCAGCAGCCCTGACAGGACAGGGGGCCAGCTGTTTTTT

abundance: many
v_gene: TRBV12-3/TRBV12-4
d_gene: TRBD1
j_gene: TRBJ1-5
CDR3aa: CASRRQGNSQPQHF
CDR3nt: TGTGCCAGCAGGAGACAGGGTAACAGTCAGCCCCAGCATTTT

abundance: many
v_gene: TRBV5-6
d_gene: TRBD2
j_gene: TRBJ2-5
CDR3aa: CASSPRIGTNQETQYF
CDR3nt: TGTGCCAGCAGTCCGAGGATCGGGACTAACCAAGAGACCCAGTACTTC

abundance: few
v_gene: TRBV29-1
d_gene: -
j_gene: TRBJ2-7
CDR3aa: CSVVDRLGEQYF
CDR3nt: TGCAGCGTTGTGGACCGCCTCGGCGAGCAGTACTTC

abundance: many
v_gene: TRBV20-1
d_gene: TRBD1
j_gene: TRBJ2-1
CDR3aa: CSARDRQGSRVYNEQFF
CDR3nt: TGCAGTGCTAGAGATCGACAGGGTAGCCGGGTATATAATGAGCAGTTCTTC

abundance: -
v_gene: TRBV21-1
d_gene: -
j_gene: TRBJ1-5
CDR3aa: CASSKVRTSDSNQPQHF
CDR3nt: TGTGCCAGCAGCAAAGTACGGACATCTGATAGCAATCAGCCCCAGCATTTT

abundance: many
v_gene: TRBV10-3
d_gene: TRBD2
j_gene: TRBJ2-2
CDR3aa: CAISATSRERPGELFF
CDR3nt: TGTGCCATCAGTGCGACTAGCCGGGAGAGGCCCGGGGAGCTGTTTTTT

abundance: -
v_gene: TRBV7-2
d_gene: TRBD1
j_gene: TRBJ2-4
CDR3aa: CASSLADRAWTKNIQYF
CDR3nt: TGTGCCAGCAGCTTAGCGGACAGGGCTTGGACCAAAAACATTCAGTACTTC

abundance: many
v_gene: TRBV29-1
d_gene: -
j_gene: TRBJ1-1
CDR3aa: CSTQEFSTEAFF
CDR3nt: TGCAGCACACAGGAGTTTAGCACTGAAGCTTTCTTT

abundance: many
v_gene: TRBV29-1
d_gene: -
j_gene: TRBJ1-1
CDR3aa: CSVVRRMNTEAFF
CDR3nt: TGCAGCGTTGTCCGTAGGATGAACACTGAAGCTTTCTTT

abundance: many
v_gene: TRBV6-2/TRBV6-3
d_gene: -
j_gene: TRBJ2-1
CDR3aa: CASRDTGSSYNEQFF
CDR3nt: TGTGCCAGCAGAGATACAGGGAGCTCCTACAATGAGCAGTTCTTC

abundance: many
v_gene: TRBV20-1
d_gene: -
j_gene: TRBJ2-7
CDR3aa: CSAAPGTGSVHEQYF
CDR3nt: TGCAGTGCTGCCCCCGGGACGGGTAGCGTCCACGAGCAGTACTTC